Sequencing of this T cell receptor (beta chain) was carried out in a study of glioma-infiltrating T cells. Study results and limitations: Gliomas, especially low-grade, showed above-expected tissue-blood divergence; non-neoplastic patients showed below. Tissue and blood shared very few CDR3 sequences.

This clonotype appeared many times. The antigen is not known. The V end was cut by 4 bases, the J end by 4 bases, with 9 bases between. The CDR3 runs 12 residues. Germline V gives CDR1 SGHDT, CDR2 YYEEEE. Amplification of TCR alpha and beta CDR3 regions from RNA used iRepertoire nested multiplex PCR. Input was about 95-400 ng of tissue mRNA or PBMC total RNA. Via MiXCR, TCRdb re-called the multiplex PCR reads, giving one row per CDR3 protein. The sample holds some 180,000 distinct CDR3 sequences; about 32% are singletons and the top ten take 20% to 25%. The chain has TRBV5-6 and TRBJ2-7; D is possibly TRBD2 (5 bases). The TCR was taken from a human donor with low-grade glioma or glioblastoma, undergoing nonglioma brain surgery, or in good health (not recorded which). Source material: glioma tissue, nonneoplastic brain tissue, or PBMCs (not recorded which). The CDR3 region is CASSRTFYEQYF. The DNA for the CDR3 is TGTGCCAGCAGCCGGACTTTTTACGAGCAGTACTTC.